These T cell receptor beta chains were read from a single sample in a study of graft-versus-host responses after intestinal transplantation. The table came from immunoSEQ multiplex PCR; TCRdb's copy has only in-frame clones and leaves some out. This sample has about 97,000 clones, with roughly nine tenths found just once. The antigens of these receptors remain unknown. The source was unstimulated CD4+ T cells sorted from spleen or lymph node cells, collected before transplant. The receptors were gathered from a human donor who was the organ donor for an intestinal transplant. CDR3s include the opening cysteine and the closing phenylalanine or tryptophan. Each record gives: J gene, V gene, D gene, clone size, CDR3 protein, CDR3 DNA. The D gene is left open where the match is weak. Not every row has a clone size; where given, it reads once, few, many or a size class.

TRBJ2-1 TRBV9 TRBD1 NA CASSVDGGTGPVNEQFF TGTGCCAGCAGCGTAGATGGGGGGACAGGGCCCGTCAATGAGCAGTTCTTC
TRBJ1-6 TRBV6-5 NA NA CASRRNRAYNSPLHF TGTGCCAGCAGGAGAAACAGGGCATATAATTCACCCCTCCACTTT
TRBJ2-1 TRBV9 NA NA CASSVGLAGEQFF TGTGCCAGCAGCGTAGGGCTAGCTGGTGAGCAGTTCTTC
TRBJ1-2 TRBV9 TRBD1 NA CASGPISPGTGTHGYTF TGTGCCAGCGGCCCTATTAGTCCCGGGACAGGGACCCATGGCTACACCTTC
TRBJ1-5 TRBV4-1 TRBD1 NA CASSLQDRINQPQHF TGCGCCAGCAGCCTCCAGGACAGGATCAATCAGCCCCAGCATTTT
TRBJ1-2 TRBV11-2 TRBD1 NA CASSSTGERNYGYTF TGTGCCAGCAGCTCGACAGGGGAGCGAAACTATGGCTACACCTTC
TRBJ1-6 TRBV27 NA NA CASSFLAQGYNSPLHF TGTGCCAGCAGTTTTTTAGCACAGGGTTATAATTCACCCCTCCACTTT
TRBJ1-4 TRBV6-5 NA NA CASSHTNNEKLFF TGTGCCAGCAGTCATACAAATAATGAAAAACTGTTTTTT
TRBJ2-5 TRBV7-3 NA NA CASSLSVLETQYF TGTGCCAGCAGCTTAAGCGTCTTAGAGACCCAGTACTTC
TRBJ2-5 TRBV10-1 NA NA CASSWTAQETQYF TGCGCCAGCAGCTGGACAGCTCAAGAGACCCAGTACTTC
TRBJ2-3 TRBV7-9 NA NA CASSSPTYTDTQYF TGTGCCAGCAGTTCCCCCACATATACAGATACGCAGTATTTT
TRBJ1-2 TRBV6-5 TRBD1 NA CASTAGDRESYTF TGTGCCAGCACTGCAGGGGACAGGGAGAGCTACACCTTC
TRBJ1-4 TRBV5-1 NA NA CASSLVGALGSEKLFF TGCGCCAGCAGCTTGGTTGGAGCCCTTGGTTCTGAAAAACTGTTTTTT
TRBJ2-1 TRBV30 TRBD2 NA CAWLAGGYNEQFF TGTGCCTGGCTAGCGGGGGGCTACAATGAGCAGTTCTTC
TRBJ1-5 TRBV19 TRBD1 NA CASSTADRGGQPQHF TGTGCCAGTAGTACCGCAGACAGGGGAGGCCAGCCCCAGCATTTT
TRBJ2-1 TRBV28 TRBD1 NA CASRGQGSSYNEQFF TGTGCCAGCAGAGGACAGGGCTCCTCCTACAATGAGCAGTTCTTC
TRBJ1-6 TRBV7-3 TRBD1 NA CASSSQGIVSPLHF TGTGCCAGCAGCTCACAGGGGATTGTTTCACCCCTCCACTTT
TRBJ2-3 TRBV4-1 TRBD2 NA CASSRLAGATDTQYF TGCGCCAGCAGCCGCCTAGCGGGGGCCACAGATACGCAGTATTTT
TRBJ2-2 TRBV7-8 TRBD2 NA CASSPRRIRGSTGELFF TGTGCCAGCAGCCCCCGCCGGATCCGCGGGAGCACCGGGGAGCTGTTTTTT
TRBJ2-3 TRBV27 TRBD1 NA CASSLSRTGGGDTQYF TGTGCCAGCAGTTTATCCCGGACAGGGGGGGGAGATACGCAGTATTTT
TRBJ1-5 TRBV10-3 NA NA CAISAVNQPQHF TGTGCCATCAGCGCAGTGAATCAGCCCCAGCATTTT
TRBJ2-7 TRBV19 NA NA CASSEHRVGEQYF TGTGCCAGTAGTGAACACAGGGTAGGGGAGCAGTACTTC
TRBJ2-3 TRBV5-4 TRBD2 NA CASRRGASGGTDTQYF TGTGCCAGCAGGAGGGGGGCTAGCGGGGGGACAGATACGCAGTATTTT
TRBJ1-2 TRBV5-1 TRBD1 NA CASSLEGQGYYGYTF TGCGCCAGCAGCTTGGAGGGACAGGGTTACTATGGCTACACCTTC
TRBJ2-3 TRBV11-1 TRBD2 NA CATGQRGSTDTQYF TGTGCCACCGGACAGCGGGGGTCCACAGATACGCAGTATTTT
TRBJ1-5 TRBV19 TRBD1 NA CASSTPGQGRNQPQHF TGTGCCAGTAGTACGCCGGGACAGGGGCGCAATCAGCCCCAGCATTTT
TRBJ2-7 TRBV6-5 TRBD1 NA CASSYIGQGNYEQYF TGTGCCAGCAGTTACATCGGACAGGGAAACTACGAGCAGTACTTC
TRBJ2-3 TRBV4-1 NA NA CASSQVPGSSTDTQYF TGCGCCAGCAGCCAGGTCCCAGGGTCGAGCACAGATACGCAGTATTTT
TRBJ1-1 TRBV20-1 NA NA CSASRGAAFF TGCAGTGCTAGCCGGGGAGCGGCTTTCTTT
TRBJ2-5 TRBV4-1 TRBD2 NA CASSQDVTSGGWYQETQYF TGCGCCAGCAGCCAAGATGTCACAAGCGGGGGCTGGTACCAAGAGACCCAGTACTTC
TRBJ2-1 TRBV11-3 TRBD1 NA CASSPSTGVNEQFF TGTGCCAGCAGCCCTTCGACAGGGGTGAATGAGCAGTTCTTC
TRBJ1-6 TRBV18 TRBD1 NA CASSPQGAGSPLHF TGTGCCAGCTCACCACAGGGGGCTGGTTCACCCCTCCACTTT
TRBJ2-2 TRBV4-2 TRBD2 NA CASSLPGTSGRQNTGELFF TGTGCCAGCAGCCTACCCGGGACTAGCGGCCGACAGAACACCGGGGAGCTGTTTTTT
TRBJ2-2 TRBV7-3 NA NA CASSRGSSGSPGELFF TGTGCCAGCAGCCGGGGGTCCAGCGGGTCCCCCGGGGAGCTGTTTTTT
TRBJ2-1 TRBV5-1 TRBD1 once CASSSGQASYNEQFF TGCGCCAGCAGCAGCGGACAGGCCTCCTACAATGAGCAGTTCTTC
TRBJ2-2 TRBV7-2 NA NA CASSVRATGELFF TGTGCCAGCAGCGTCAGGGCCACCGGGGAGCTGTTTTTT
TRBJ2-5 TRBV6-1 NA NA CASSDSHETQYF TGTGCCAGCAGCGACTCCCATGAGACCCAGTACTTC
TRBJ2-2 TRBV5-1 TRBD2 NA CASSLAGLAGSANTGELFF TGCGCCAGCAGCTTGGCCGGACTAGCGGGGAGCGCGAACACCGGGGAGCTGTTTTTT
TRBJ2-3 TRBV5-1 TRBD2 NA CASSLDLRGGAVDTQYF TGCGCCAGCAGCTTGGATCTTCGGGGGGGGGCGGTGGATACGCAGTATTTT
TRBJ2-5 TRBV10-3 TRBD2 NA CAISSGGSETQYF TGTGCCATCAGTAGCGGGGGGTCTGAGACCCAGTACTTC
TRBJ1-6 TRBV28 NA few CASHSPRGPSFRSPLHF TGTGCCAGCCATTCCCCCAGGGGCCCTTCGTTTAGGTCACCCCTCCACTTT
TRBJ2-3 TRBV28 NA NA CASRAPTSGEDTQYF TGTGCCTCCAGAGCTCCTACTTCGGGGGAAGATACGCAGTATTTT
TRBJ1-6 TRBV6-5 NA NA CASSYGSRRNNSPLHF TGTGCCAGCAGTTACGGGTCAAGGCGGAATAATTCACCCCTCCACTTT
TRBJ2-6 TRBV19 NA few CASSTREPGANVLTF TGTGCCAGTAGTACGAGGGAACCTGGGGCCAACGTCCTGACTTTC
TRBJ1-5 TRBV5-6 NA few CASSLQGSNQPQHF TGTGCCAGCAGCTTGCAGGGGAGCAATCAGCCCCAGCATTTT
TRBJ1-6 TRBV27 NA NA CASWRTDNSPLHF TGTGCCAGCTGGAGGACAGATAATTCACCCCTCCACTTT
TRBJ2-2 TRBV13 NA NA CASSFDRNTGELFF TGTGCCAGCAGCTTTGACAGAAACACCGGGGAGCTGTTTTTT
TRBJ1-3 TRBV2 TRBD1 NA CASSGQGLSGNTIYF TGTGCCAGCAGTGGACAGGGTCTCTCTGGAAACACCATATATTTT
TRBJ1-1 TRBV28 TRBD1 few CASQTGARVNTEAFF TGTGCCAGCCAAACAGGGGCAAGGGTGAACACTGAAGCTTTCTTT
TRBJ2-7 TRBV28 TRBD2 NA CASSLGGWGGGDSYEQYF TGTGCCAGCAGTTTAGGAGGATGGGGCGGGGGGGATTCCTACGAGCAGTACTTC
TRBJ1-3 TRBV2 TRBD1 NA CASRATGDGNTIYF TGTGCCAGCAGGGCTACAGGGGACGGAAACACCATATATTTT
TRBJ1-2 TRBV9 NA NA CASSVEATGSGYTF TGTGCCAGCAGCGTAGAGGCCACAGGGAGCGGCTACACCTTC
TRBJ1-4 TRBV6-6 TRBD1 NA CASRLDRGGEKLFF TGTGCCAGCAGACTGGACAGGGGAGGGGAAAAACTGTTTTTT
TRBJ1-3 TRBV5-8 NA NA CASSLGRYTVSGNTIYF TGTGCCAGCAGCTTGGGAAGGTACACAGTCTCTGGAAACACCATATATTTT
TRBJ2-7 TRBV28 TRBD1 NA CASSPTGSYEQYF TGTGCCAGCAGCCCGACAGGGTCCTACGAGCAGTACTTC
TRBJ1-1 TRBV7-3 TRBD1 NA CASSFDPGQGWAFF TGTGCCAGCAGCTTCGATCCGGGACAGGGTTGGGCTTTCTTT
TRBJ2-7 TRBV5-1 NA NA CASRAPQSNEQYF TGCGCCAGCAGAGCACCCCAAAGCAACGAGCAGTACTTC